This T cell receptor beta chain comes out of a study of cytomegalovirus exposure and HLA in healthy donors. As concerns this clone: No antigen is known for it.

The study, taken as a whole, reports: In a later analysis, specific HLA alleles were associated with around 17,000 TCR beta sequences at a 0.05 false discovery rate.

Researchers ran the PCR with 60 Vbeta and 13 Jbeta primers. Profiling relied on immunoSEQ multiplex PCR, and the TCRdb table lists in-frame clones only, not all of them. The sample lists more than 90,000 clones; 70% to 80% were seen once. Germline V gives CDR1 GTSNPN, CDR2 SVGIG (reference sequence). The V end was cut by 1 base, the J end by 7 bases, with 10 bases between. The CDR3 runs 12 residues. J is TRBJ1-1 and V is TRBV30; D may be TRBD1 (6 bases). This receptor was taken from a woman aged 45-59 years in good health and CMV-seropositive. Sample: PBMCs. Here the CDR3 DNA reads TGTGCCTGGAGTGCAGGGGCGGGTGAAGCTTTCTTT. Protein product: CAWSAGAGEAFF. The variable domain in full, with the rest retrieved from reference TRBV30 and TRBJ1-1, is SQTIHQWPATLVQPVGSPLSLECTVEGTSNPNLYWYRQAAGRGLQLLFYSVGIGQISSEVPQNLSASRPQDRQFILSSKKLLLSDSGFYLCAWSAGAGEAFFGQGTRLTVV.